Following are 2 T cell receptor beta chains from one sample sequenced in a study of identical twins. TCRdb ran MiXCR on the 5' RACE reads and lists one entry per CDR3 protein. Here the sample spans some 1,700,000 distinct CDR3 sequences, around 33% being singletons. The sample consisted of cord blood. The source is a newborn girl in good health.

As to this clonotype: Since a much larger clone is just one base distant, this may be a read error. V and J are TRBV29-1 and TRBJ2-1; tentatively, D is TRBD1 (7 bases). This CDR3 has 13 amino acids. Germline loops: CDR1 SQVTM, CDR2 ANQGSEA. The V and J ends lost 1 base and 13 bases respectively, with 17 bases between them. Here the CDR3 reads CSVEAGGKETQFF. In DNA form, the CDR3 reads TGCAGCGTTGAAGCAGGGGGGAAAGAGACCCAGTTCTTC.

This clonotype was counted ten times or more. The CDR3 sequence is CASRARTDTQYF. CDR3 nucleotides: TGCGCCAGCAGAGCCCGTACAGATACGCAGTATTTT. J is TRBJ2-3 and V is TRBV5-1; D ambiguous. V was shortened by 5 bases and J by 3 bases, with 7 bases between the two germline ends. Germline-derived CDR1 and CDR2 are SGHRS and YFSETQ. The CDR3 contains 12 residues. Combining the CDR3 with reference TRBV5-1 and TRBJ2-3 gives the whole variable domain KAGVTQTPRYLIKTRGQQVTLSCSPISGHRSVSWYQQTPGQGLQFLFEYFSETQRNKGNFPGRFSGRQFSNSRSEMNVSTLELGDSALYLCASRARTDTQYFGPGTRLTVL.